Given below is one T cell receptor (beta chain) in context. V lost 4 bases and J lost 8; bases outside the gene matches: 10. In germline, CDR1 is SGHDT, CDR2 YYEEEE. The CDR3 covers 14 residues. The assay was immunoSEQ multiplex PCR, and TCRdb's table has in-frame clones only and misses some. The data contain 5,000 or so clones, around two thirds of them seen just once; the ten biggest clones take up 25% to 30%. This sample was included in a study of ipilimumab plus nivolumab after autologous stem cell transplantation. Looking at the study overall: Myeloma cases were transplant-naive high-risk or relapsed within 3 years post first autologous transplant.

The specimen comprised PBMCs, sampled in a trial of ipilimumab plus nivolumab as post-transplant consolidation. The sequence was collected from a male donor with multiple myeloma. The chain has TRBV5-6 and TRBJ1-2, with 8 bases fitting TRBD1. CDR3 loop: CASSPGDRLWGYTF. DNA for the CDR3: TGTGCCAGCAGCCCGGGGGACAGGCTTTGGGGCTACACCTTC. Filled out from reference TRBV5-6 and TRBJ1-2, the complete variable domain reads DAGVTQSPTHLIKTRGQQVTLRCSPKSGHDTVSWYQQALGQGPQFIFQYYEEEERQRGNFPDRFSGHQFPNYSSELNVNALLLGDSALYLCASSPGDRLWGYTFGSGTRLTVV.